This entry describes one T cell receptor beta chain. Its matching antigen is unknown. The record originates from a study of cytomegalovirus exposure and HLA in healthy donors. Study-level findings and limits: Indistinguishable V segments, including TRBV6-2 and TRBV6-3, were excluded.

PCR used 60 Vbeta primers and 13 Jbeta primers. Generated by immunoSEQ multiplex PCR, the TCRdb table keeps only in-frame clones and is missing some. This sample has some 150,000 clones, with 79% found just once. The CDR3 is 15 amino acids. Germline assignment: CDR1 SEHNR and CDR2 FQNEAQ (reference sequence). Sequencing was done on a sample of PBMCs. This chain connects TRBV7-9 to TRBJ2-5, with 7 bases matching TRBD1. Matching the DNA end better, TRBJ2-7 makes the J call doubtful. This TCR derives from a man aged 50 to 59 in good health and CMV-seropositive. CDR3: CASRSQGRDSYEQYF. CDR3 nucleotides: TGTGCCAGCAGGTCACAGGGGCGCGACTCCTACGAGCAGTACTTC.